The clone carrying this TCR beta chain showed up just a few times. The antigen remains undetermined. Germline CDR1 LGHNA, CDR2 YSLEER. V was shortened by 1 base and J by 2 bases, with 12 bases between the two germline ends. This CDR3 contains 15 residues. The data belong to a study of identical twins. Study-wide findings and caveats: Models predicted less out-of-frame TCR alpha sharing in monozygotic twins than was found.

In TCRdb, the 5' RACE reads were re-called with MiXCR into one record per CDR3 protein. The table lists about 250,000 distinct CDR3 sequences, approximately 8.6% of them singletons. This sample also appeared in a second study, on yellow fever vaccine responses in identical twins.

The receptor comes from a woman aged 18-29 years in good health. The V and J genes are TRBV4-3 and TRBJ2-7, with D perhaps matching TRBD1 (6 bases). Sequencing was done on a sample of CD8+ T cells sorted from blood. This CDR3 reads CASSQGVQGPYEQYF. In DNA, the CDR3 is TGCGCCAGCAGCCAAGGAGTACAGGGACCCTACGAGCAGTACTTC.